This passage covers 26 T cell receptor beta chains from one sample sequenced in a study of blood T cell repertoires in COVID-19. Generated by immunoSEQ multiplex PCR, the TCRdb table keeps only in-frame clones and is missing some. The data contain over 150,000 clones, 83% of them singletons. The sample comprised peripheral blood. These receptors originate from a woman older than 75 with acute or convalescent COVID-19.

The CDR3 region is CSVRPSLGVGWNTDTQYF. CDR3 DNA sequence: TGCAGCGTCAGACCTTCTCTGGGAGTGGGATGGAACACAGATACGCAGTATTTT. The chain employs TRBV29-1 and TRBJ2-3, with TRBD2 as a possible D gene (5 bases). Looked up from germline, CDR1 is SQVTM and CDR2 is ANQGSEA. CDR3 length equals 18 residues. The V end lost 6 bases, the J end lost 2 bases, and 27 bases lay between the germline ends.

The chain employs TRBV4-2 and TRBJ2-1, with TRBD2 matching 7 bases. Germline trimming cut 2 bases from V and 7 bases from J; bases unmatched to any gene: 8. Per germline, CDR1 LGHNA and CDR2 YNFKEQ. The length of the CDR3 is 15 residues. In nucleotides, the CDR3 is TGTGCCAGCAGCCAAACCCTGGGGGGGAGGAATGAGCAGTTCTTC. Protein: CASSQTLGGRNEQFF.

This clone is a singleton in its sample. The gene calls are TRBV6-2 or TRBV6-3 and TRBJ1-1; D unclear. The V and J ends lost 6 bases and 6 bases respectively, with 20 bases between them. The CDR3 consists of 15 residues. Germline CDR1 MNHEY, CDR2 SVGEGT. The CDR3 DNA reads as TGTGCCAGCAGCACTCAGACAATCTCTGTCGCTGAAGCTTTCTTT. This codes for CASSTQTISVAEAFF.

The chain links TRBV9 to TRBJ2-7, with 9 bases matching TRBD1. The CDR3 has 17 amino acids. J was trimmed by 1 base and V by 3 bases; bases with no gene match: 11. Looked up from germline, CDR1 is SGDLS and CDR2 is YYNGEE. CDR3 DNA sequence: TGTGCCAGCAGCGCCAGTCAAACTGGGACAGGGTCCTACGAGCAGTACTTC. This encodes CASSASQTGTGSYEQYF.

The chain combines TRBV6-5 with TRBJ1-5; D is ambiguous. The V end lost 4 bases, the J end lost 7 bases, and 11 bases lay between the germline ends. The CDR3 length is 13 residues. The germline V gene has CDR1 MNHEY and CDR2 SVGAGI. CDR3 amino acids: CASSSEGGQPQHF. DNA of the CDR3: TGTGCCAGCAGTTCGGAGGGAGGGCAGCCCCAGCATTTT.

The chain combines TRBV12-3 or TRBV12-4 with TRBJ2-7, with a tentative D call TRBD1 (6 bases). The length of the CDR3 is 13 residues. V lost 5 bases and J lost 8, with 16 bases in between. The CDR3 sequence: CASSVSGHYKQYF. As DNA, the CDR3 is TGTGCCAGCAGTGTATCGGGACACTATAAGCAGTACTTC.

This clone was seen a few times. The rearrangement joins TRBV3-1 (or the pseudogene TRBV3-2) to TRBJ1-6, with D perhaps TRBD1 (6 bases). The CDR3 runs 19 residues. The germline V gene has CDR1 LGHDT and CDR2 YNNKEL (reference sequence). V gave up 4 bases and J gave up 7 bases, with 26 bases separating them. The CDR3 DNA reads TGTGCCAGCAGCCGATATTTACCGGGACAATCAGGGCCCAATTCACCCCTCCACTTT. Translation: CASSRYLPGQSGPNSPLHF.

The rearrangement joins TRBV5-5 to TRBJ2-7; 9 nucleotides align to TRBD1. Trimming cost V 0 bases and J 2 bases; bases outside gene matches: 12. This CDR3 comprises 18 residues. The germline V gene has CDR1 SGHKS and CDR2 YYEKEE (reference sequence). The CDR3 loop reads CASSLGGGQGKWAYEQYF. The DNA of the CDR3 is TGTGCCAGCAGCTTGGGAGGTGGACAGGGGAAATGGGCCTACGAGCAGTACTTC.

The chain combines TRBV3-1 (or the pseudogene TRBV3-2) with TRBJ2-7, with 9 positions matching TRBD2. This CDR3 spans 13 amino acids. Germline V gives CDR1 LGHDT, CDR2 YNNKEL (reference sequence). The CDR3 bases are TGTGGGGCTAGCGGGGATAGCTCCTACGAGCAGTACTTC. Its translation is CGASGDSSYEQYF.

This chain links TRBV19 with TRBJ2-7, with 8 bases that match TRBD1. Unmatched junction bases numbered 6, after V lost 3 bases and J lost 2 bases. This CDR3 has 15 residues. Germline assignment: CDR1 LNHDA and CDR2 SQIVND (reference sequence). Written as DNA, the CDR3 is TGTGCCAGTAGTATTCGGGGACAGGTAACCTACGAGCAGTACTTC. This gives the protein CASSIRGQVTYEQYF. Drawing the rest from reference TRBV19 and TRBJ2-7, the complete variable domain is DGGITQSPKYLFRKEGQNVTLSCEQNLNHDAMYWYRQDPGQGLRLIYYSQIVNDFQKGDIAEGYSVSREKKESFPLTVTSAQKNPTAFYLCASSIRGQVTYEQYFGPGTRLTVT.

The chain employs TRBV4-1 and TRBJ1-3; possible D gene TRBD1, 5 bases. V lost 2 bases, J lost 4 bases, and 9 bases lay in between. This CDR3 is built from 14 residues. The germline CDR1 and CDR2 sequences are MGHRA and YSYEKL. CDR3 bases: TGCGCCAGCAGCCAACCCAGGGCAGGAAACACCATATATTTT. Translating gives CASSQPRAGNTIYF.

The J gene is TRBJ2-7, the V gene TRBV2, with D maybe TRBD1 (5 bases). This CDR3 contains 12 residues. V lost 8 bases and J 4 bases, leaving 12 bases between the germline ends. Germline V gene data show CDR1 as SNHLY and CDR2 as FYNNEI. CDR3 in amino acids: CASDSPGYEQYF. CDR3 in DNA: TGTGCCAGCGACAGTCCGGGTTACGAGCAGTACTTC.

The J gene is TRBJ1-6, the V gene TRBV6-2 or TRBV6-3, with 7 positions matching TRBD1. Germline CDR1 is MNHEY and CDR2 is SVGEGT. The CDR3 is made up of 16 amino acids. V gave up 2 bases and J gave up 5 bases; unmatched junction bases: 6. CDR3 loop: CASSYPPGQHNSPLHF. CDR3 in DNA: TGTGCCAGCAGTTACCCACCGGGACAGCATAATTCACCCCTCCACTTT.

The genes are TRBV5-1 and TRBJ1-3; D call uncertain. V was trimmed by 0 bases and J by 3 bases, leaving 7 bases between them. The germline V gene has CDR1 SGHRS and CDR2 YFSETQ. The CDR3 contains 14 residues. As DNA, the CDR3 is TGCGCCAGCAGCTTGGCTCCTTATGGAAACACCATATATTTT. It specifies CASSLAPYGNTIYF.

V is TRBV18 and J is TRBJ1-5, with 7 positions matching TRBD1. CDR1 and CDR2 from the germline V gene are KGHSH and LQKENI. V shed 3 bases and J 5 bases; nucleotides not matched to a gene: 13. The CDR3 has 17 amino acids. Here the CDR3 reads CASSPKIGTALDQPQHF. CDR3 nucleotides: TGTGCCAGCTCACCCAAAATCGGGACAGCCCTAGATCAGCCCCAGCATTTT.

Comment on this clone: Germline and junction disagree at one end, which may indicate a read error. V is TRBV18 and J is TRBJ2-1; 12 bases fit TRBD2. This CDR3 is built from 17 residues. CDR1 is KGHSH and CDR2 is LQKENI in the germline V gene. CDR3 DNA: TGTGCCAGCTCATCACCTAGCGGGGGGGCCTCCTACAATGAGCAGTTCTTC. Its translation: CASSSPSGGASYNEQFF.

The V call is TRBV28, the J call TRBJ1-2, with TRBD1 matching 9 bases. This CDR3 contains 15 residues. V lost 5 bases and J lost 5; bases outside the gene matches: 9. Germline loops: CDR1 MDHEN, CDR2 SYDVKM. The CDR3 here is CASSLPGQGGYGYTF. For the CDR3, the DNA is TGTGCCAGCAGTCTTCCGGGACAGGGTGGGTATGGCTACACCTTC.

V is TRBV9 and J is TRBJ1-5; perhaps TRBD1 as D (5 bases). In germline, CDR1 is SGDLS, CDR2 YYNGEE. V lost 4 bases to trimming and J lost 3 bases, with 8 bases between them. The CDR3 extends over 13 amino acids. CDR3 region: CASSQDTNQPQHF. CDR3 coding DNA: TGTGCCAGCAGCCAGGACACCAATCAGCCCCAGCATTTT. Based on the CDR3 plus reference TRBV9 and TRBJ1-5, the full variable domain is DSGVTQTPKHLITATGQRVTLRCSPRSGDLSVYWYQQSLDQGLQFLIQYYNGEERAKGNILERFSAQQFPDLHSELNLSSLELGDSALYFCASSQDTNQPQHFGDGTRLSIL.

This clone was recorded a few times. This chain links TRBV5-1 with TRBJ2-1; 10 positions agree with TRBD1. Germline CDR1 reads SGHRS; CDR2 reads YFSETQ. J lost 4 bases, V lost 5 bases, and 12 bases had no gene match. CDR3 length: 17 residues. The CDR3 bases are TGCGCCAGCAGGTTAGACCCGGGACAGGGGTTTTACAATGAGCAGTTCTTC. Its protein is CASRLDPGQGFYNEQFF. The complete variable domain, with remaining parts taken from reference TRBV5-1 and TRBJ2-1, reads KAGVTQTPRYLIKTRGQQVTLSCSPISGHRSVSWYQQTPGQGLQFLFEYFSETQRNKGNFPGRFSGRQFSNSRSEMNVSTLELGDSALYLCASRLDPGQGFYNEQFFGPGTRLTVL.

The chain has TRBV28 and TRBJ1-5; D is unclear. V lost 5 bases to trimming and J lost 0 bases, with 11 bases between them. The CDR3 extends over 15 amino acids. Germline loops: CDR1 MDHEN, CDR2 SYDVKM. CDR3 sequence reads: CASSPSGVSNQPQHF. The CDR3 DNA reads as TGTGCCAGCAGTCCCTCCGGGGTTAGCAATCAGCCCCAGCATTTT.

The chain has TRBV18 and TRBJ1-6; TRBD1 might be the D (5 bases). Trimming stripped 5 bases from V and 7 bases from J, with 15 bases between. The germline V gene has CDR1 KGHSH and CDR2 LQKENI. The length of the CDR3 is 15 residues. CDR3: CASSTGVVTNSPLHF. The CDR3 region has the DNA TGTGCCAGCTCAACGGGGGTTGTTACGAATTCACCCCTCCACTTT.

The chain is built from TRBV19 and TRBJ1-3, with TRBD1 matching 8 bases. The V and J ends lost 5 bases and 4 bases, in that order; junction bases with no gene match: 7. CDR1 and CDR2 (germline): LNHDA, SQIVND (reference sequence). The CDR3 contains 15 residues. CDR3 nucleotide sequence: TGTGCCAGTAGTTTCCAGGGGGCTTTGGGAAACACCATATATTTT. Translated, it gives CASSFQGALGNTIYF.

The chain carries TRBV9 and TRBJ2-2, with D possibly TRBD1 on 6 matching bases. The CDR3 is 16 residues long. The germline CDR1 and CDR2 sequences are SGDLS and YYNGEE. Trimming took 0 bases from V and 3 from J, leaving 12 bases between them. The CDR3 bases are TGTGCCAGCAGCGTAGAGGGCAGGGGTTACACCGGGGAGCTGTTTTTT. It translates to CASSVEGRGYTGELFF. Looking up the rest from reference TRBV9 and TRBJ2-2 gives the full variable domain: DSGVTQTPKHLITATGQRVTLRCSPRSGDLSVYWYQQSLDQGLQFLIQYYNGEERAKGNILERFSAQQFPDLHSELNLSSLELGDSALYFCASSVEGRGYTGELFFGEGSRLTVL.

The V call is TRBV18, the J call TRBJ2-2; no clear D. This CDR3 region has 13 residues. Germline V gene lookup returns CDR1 KGHSH and CDR2 LQKENI. Trimming shortened V by 6 bases and J by 0 bases, and 5 bases separated the two germline ends. This CDR3 reads CASSQSNTGELFF. Here the CDR3 DNA reads TGTGCCAGCTCGCAGTCGAACACCGGGGAGCTGTTTTTT.

The chain carries TRBV10-2 and TRBJ2-1; 10 nucleotides match TRBD2. Per germline, CDR1 WSHSY and CDR2 SAAADI. The CDR3 loop spans 16 amino acids. Unmatched junction bases numbered 7, after V lost 6 bases and J lost 2 bases. CDR3 bases: TGCGCCAGCAGCCCAACCACTAGCGGGGCCTACAATGAGCAGTTCTTC. Its translation: CASSPTTSGAYNEQFF.

This clone was seen just once. The chain joins TRBV30 to TRBJ2-5; D possibly corresponds to TRBD2 (5 bases). Germline V lookup: CDR1 GTSNPN, CDR2 SVGIG (reference sequence). This CDR3 is built from 13 residues. Trimming cost V 0 bases and J 4 bases, with 9 bases left between them. The chain's CDR3 is CAWSVLGVETQYF. The CDR3 DNA reads as TGTGCCTGGAGTGTACTCGGGGTAGAGACCCAGTACTTC.